The clone carrying this TCR beta chain was counted only a few times. The sample originates from a study of T cells in Graves' hyperthyroidism and ophthalmopathy. Study summary: Sampling of peripheral blood happened at initial diagnosis, prior to any treatment.

Researchers amplified the TCR beta CDR3 regions from RNA transcripts. HTBI primers were used for first-round RT-PCR of the TCR CDR3. TCRdb analysed the multiplex PCR reads with MiXCR anew, one entry per CDR3 protein. Among some 620,000 distinct CDR3 sequences, roughly 17% were seen once, and the ten largest hold 3.5% to 4%. CDR1 and CDR2 from the germline V gene are SQVTM and ANQGSEA. V lost 4 bases and J lost 13; bases outside the gene matches: 6. This CDR3 has 10 amino acids. A lack of ophthalmopathy progression within 18 months defined stable Graves' hyperthyroidism. The study excluded patients with uncontrolled infection, other autoimmune disease, pregnancy or lactation. Thyroid ultrasound and orbital computed tomography, with clinical symptoms and serum thyroxine and TRAb, informed diagnoses.

This chain links TRBV29-1 with TRBJ1-1, with 7 bases fitting TRBD1. The receptor was derived from a woman aged 25 to 39 with Graves' hyperthyroidism. The specimen sequenced was blood. The CDR3 DNA is TGCAGCGTTGGTGCAGGGGGAGGTTTCTTT. This translates into CSVGAGGGFF.